This T cell receptor (beta chain) was captured in a study of beta chain features in type 1 diabetes. Reverse transcribing all isolated RNA meant expressed TCRB transcripts were sequenced. Profiled with immunoSEQ multiplex PCR; TCRdb holds only in-frame clones, not every one. The sample lists some 170,000 clones, roughly 59% seen once, with about 0.1% in the top ten. Findings of the study overall: For Type 1 diabetes patients, all four CD4+ subsets carried TCRB CDR3s that were moderately but significantly shorter.

Germline V gene lookup returns CDR1 SNHLY and CDR2 FYNNEI. V dropped 1 base and J dropped 7; count of bases not matched to a gene: 5. This CDR3 comprises 15 residues. Worth noting for this clone: Its specificity is unknown.

The origin of this receptor is a man aged 25 to 40 with type 1 diabetes. The chain has TRBV2 and TRBJ2-1; the match to TRBD2 covers 9 bases. Material: naive CD4+ T cells from blood. CDR3: CASSEGGGAWNEQFF. The DNA of the CDR3 is TGTGCCAGCAGTGAAGGCGGGGGGGCTTGGAATGAGCAGTTCTTC.